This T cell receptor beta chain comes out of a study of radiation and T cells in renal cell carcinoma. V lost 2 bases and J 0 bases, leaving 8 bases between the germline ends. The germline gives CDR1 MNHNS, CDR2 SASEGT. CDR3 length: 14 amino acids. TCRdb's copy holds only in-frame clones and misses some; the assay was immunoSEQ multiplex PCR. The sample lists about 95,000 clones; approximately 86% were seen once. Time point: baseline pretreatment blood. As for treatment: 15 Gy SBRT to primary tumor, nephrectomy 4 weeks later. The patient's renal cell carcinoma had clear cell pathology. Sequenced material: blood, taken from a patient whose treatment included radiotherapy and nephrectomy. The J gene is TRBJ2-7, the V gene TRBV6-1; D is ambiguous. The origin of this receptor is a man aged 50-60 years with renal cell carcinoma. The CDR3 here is CASSEWGNSYEQYF. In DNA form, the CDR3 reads TGTGCCAGCAGTGAATGGGGAAACTCCTACGAGCAGTACTTC.